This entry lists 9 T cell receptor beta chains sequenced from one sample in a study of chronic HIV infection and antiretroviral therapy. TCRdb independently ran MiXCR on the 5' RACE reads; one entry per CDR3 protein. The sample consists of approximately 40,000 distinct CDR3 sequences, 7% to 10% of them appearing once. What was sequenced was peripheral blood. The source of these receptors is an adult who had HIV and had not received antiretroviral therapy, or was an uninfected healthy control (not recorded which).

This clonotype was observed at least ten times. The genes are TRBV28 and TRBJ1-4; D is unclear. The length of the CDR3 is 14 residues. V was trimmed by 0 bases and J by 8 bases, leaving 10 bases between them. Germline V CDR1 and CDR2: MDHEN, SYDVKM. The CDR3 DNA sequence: TGTGCCAGCAGTTTATGGCGGGGTGACGAAAAACTGTTTTTT. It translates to CASSLWRGDEKLFF.

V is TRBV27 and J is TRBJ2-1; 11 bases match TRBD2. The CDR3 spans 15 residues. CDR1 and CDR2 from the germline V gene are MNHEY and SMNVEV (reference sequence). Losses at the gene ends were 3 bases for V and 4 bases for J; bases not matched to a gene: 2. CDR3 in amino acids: CASSLGTSGYNEQFF. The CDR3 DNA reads TGTGCCAGCAGTTTGGGGACTAGCGGTTACAATGAGCAGTTCTTC.

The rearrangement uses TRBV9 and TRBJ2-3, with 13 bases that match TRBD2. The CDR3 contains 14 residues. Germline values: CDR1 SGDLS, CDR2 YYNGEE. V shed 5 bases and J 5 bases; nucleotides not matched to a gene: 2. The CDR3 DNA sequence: TGTGCCAGCAGTACTAGCGGGAGGGGAGATACGCAGTATTTT. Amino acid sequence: CASSTSGRGDTQYF.

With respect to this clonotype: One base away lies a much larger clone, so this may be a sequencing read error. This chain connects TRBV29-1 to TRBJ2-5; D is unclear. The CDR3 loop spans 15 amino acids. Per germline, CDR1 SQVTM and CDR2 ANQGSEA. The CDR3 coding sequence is TGCAGCGCTGAAAACGACCCGGACGTGCAAGAGACCCAGTACTTC. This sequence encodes CSAENDPDVQETQYF.

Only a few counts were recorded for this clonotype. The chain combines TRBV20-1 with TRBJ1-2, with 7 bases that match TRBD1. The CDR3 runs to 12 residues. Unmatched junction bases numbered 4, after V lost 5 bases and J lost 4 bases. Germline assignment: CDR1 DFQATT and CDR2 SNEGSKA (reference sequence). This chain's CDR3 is CSAPGTAYGYTF. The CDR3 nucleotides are TGCAGTGCTCCCGGGACAGCCTATGGCTACACCTTC.

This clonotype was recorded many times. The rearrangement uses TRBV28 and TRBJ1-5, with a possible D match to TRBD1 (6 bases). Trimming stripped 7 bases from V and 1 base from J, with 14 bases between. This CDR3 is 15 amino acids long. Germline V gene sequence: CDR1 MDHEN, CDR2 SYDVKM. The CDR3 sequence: CASTETGLSNQPQHF. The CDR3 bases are TGTGCCAGCACCGAAACAGGGCTGAGCAATCAGCCCCAGCATTTT.

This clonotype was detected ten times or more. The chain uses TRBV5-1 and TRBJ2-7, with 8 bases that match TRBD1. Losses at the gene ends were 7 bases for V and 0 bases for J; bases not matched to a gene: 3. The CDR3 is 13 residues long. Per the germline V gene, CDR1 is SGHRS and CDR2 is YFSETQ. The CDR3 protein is CASRQGSSYEQYF. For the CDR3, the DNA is TGCGCCAGCCGACAGGGGAGCTCCTACGAGCAGTACTTC.

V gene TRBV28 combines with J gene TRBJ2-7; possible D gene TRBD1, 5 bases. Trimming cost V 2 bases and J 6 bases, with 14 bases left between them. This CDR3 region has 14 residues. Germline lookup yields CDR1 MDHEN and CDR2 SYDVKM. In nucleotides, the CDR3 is TGTGCCAGCAGTTTAGGGCAGGGAAGGCGCGAGCAGTACTTC. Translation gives CASSLGQGRREQYF.

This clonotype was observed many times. Here the CDR3 reads CASSPPRGLNGYTF. CDR3 nucleotide sequence: TGTGCCAGCAGTCCCCCTCGAGGGCTGAATGGCTACACCTTC. This chain uses TRBV28 with TRBJ1-2, with D uncertain. The CDR3 has 14 amino acids. Germline values: CDR1 MDHEN, CDR2 SYDVKM. V was clipped by 5 bases and J by 6 bases, with 16 bases between them.